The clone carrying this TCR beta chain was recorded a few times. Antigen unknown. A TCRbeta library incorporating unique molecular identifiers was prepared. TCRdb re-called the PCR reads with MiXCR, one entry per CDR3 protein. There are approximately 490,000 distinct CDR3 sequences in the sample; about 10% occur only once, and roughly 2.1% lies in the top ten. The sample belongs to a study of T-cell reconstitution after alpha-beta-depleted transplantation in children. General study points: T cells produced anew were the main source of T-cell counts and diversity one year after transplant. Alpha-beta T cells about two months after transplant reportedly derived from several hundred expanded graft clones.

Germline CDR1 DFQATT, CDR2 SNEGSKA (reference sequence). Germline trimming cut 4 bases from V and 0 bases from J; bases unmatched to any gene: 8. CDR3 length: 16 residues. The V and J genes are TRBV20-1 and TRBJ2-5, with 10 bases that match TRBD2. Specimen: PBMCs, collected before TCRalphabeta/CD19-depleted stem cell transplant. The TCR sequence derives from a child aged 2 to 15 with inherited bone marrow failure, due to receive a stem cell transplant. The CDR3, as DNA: TGCAGTGCTATTGTTCCTCTAGCGGGAGACCAAGAGACCCAGTACTTC. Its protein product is CSAIVPLAGDQETQYF.